This is a list of T cell receptor beta chains from one sample in a study of T-cell reconstitution after alpha-beta-depleted transplantation in children. TCRdb called the PCR reads again in MiXCR, with one record for every CDR3 protein. The repertoire has roughly 180,000 distinct CDR3 sequences, over 8.5% of them found once; the top ten carry 13%. The sequences come from PBMCs, collected before TCRalphabeta/CD19-depleted stem cell transplant. The origin of the receptors is a boy aged 2 to 10 with acute myeloid leukemia, due to receive a stem cell transplant. CDR3s include the opening cysteine and the closing phenylalanine or tryptophan. The D gene is left open where the match is weak. Where a row states a size, it is once, few, many or the class of an expanded clone; other rows omit it.

D: TRBD1
size: many
J: TRBJ1-5
V: TRBV3-1
DNA: TGTGCCAGCAGTGCGACAGGGGGCCCTAATCAGCCCCAGCATTTT
CDR3: CASSATGGPNQPQHF

D: TRBD2
size: medium-sized
J: TRBJ2-3
V: TRBV11-3
DNA: TGTGCCAGCAGCCAAAGCAGGGGACTAGCGTTTAGTTCAGATACGCAGTATTTT
CDR3: CASSQSRGLAFSSDTQYF

D: TRBD2
size: many
J: TRBJ2-1
V: TRBV7-8
DNA: TGTGCCAGCAGCTTATTCCGCGGGACTAGCGGGAATCACAATGAGCAGTTCTTC
CDR3: CASSLFRGTSGNHNEQFF

D: TRBD1
size: many
J: TRBJ1-5
V: TRBV5-6
DNA: TGTGCCAGCAGCGCCGGACAGGGGAGAATGAATCAGCCCCAGCATTTT
CDR3: CASSAGQGRMNQPQHF

D: .
size: many
J: TRBJ2-2
V: TRBV5-1
DNA: TGCGCAAGCAAAGGAAGCGGGGAGCTGTTTTTT
CDR3: CASKGSGELFF

D: .
size: many
J: TRBJ2-2
V: TRBV5-5
DNA: TGTGCCAGCAGCTTAGGAGTCAGCGCGAACACCGGGGAGCTGTTTTTT
CDR3: CASSLGVSANTGELFF

D: .
size: .
J: TRBJ2-1
V: TRBV27
DNA: TGTGCCAGCACTACACCGCGGGGGCCCAGCAATGAGCAGTTCTTC
CDR3: CASTTPRGPSNEQFF

D: .
size: many
J: TRBJ1-2
V: TRBV20-1
DNA: TGCAGTGCTATCGGGAGCTATGGCTACACCTTC
CDR3: CSAIGSYGYTF

D: .
size: many
J: TRBJ2-6
V: TRBV3-1
DNA: TGTGCCAGCAGCCAAGAGGGGCACAATCGTTACTCTGGGGCCAACGTCCTGACTTTC
CDR3: CASSQEGHNRYSGANVLTF

D: .
size: many
J: TRBJ2-2
V: TRBV12-3/TRBV12-4
DNA: TGTGCCAGCAGCTTTCAAAGTGGGACAACGAACACCGGGGAGCTGTTTTTT
CDR3: CASSFQSGTTNTGELFF

D: .
size: many
J: TRBJ2-2
V: TRBV4-1
DNA: TGCGCCAGCAGCCAAGTTAGGACGGCGAACACCGGGGAGCTGTTTTTT
CDR3: CASSQVRTANTGELFF

D: .
size: many
J: TRBJ2-5
V: TRBV5-1
DNA: TGCGCCAGCAGCTCAACAGAGACCCAGTACTTC
CDR3: CASSSTETQYF

D: TRBD2
size: many
J: TRBJ2-3
V: TRBV20-1
DNA: TGCAGTGCTAGCCCCCAGCGGGAGGTCCATGGGAGAGATACGCAGTATTTT
CDR3: CSASPQREVHGRDTQYF

D: .
size: many
J: TRBJ1-5
V: TRBV12-3/TRBV12-4
DNA: TGTGCCAGCAGTTTACAGCAAAATCAGCCCCAGCATTTT
CDR3: CASSLQQNQPQHF

D: TRBD2
size: many
J: TRBJ2-5
V: TRBV5-1
DNA: TGCGCCAGCAGCTCACGACTAGCGGGGGAAGAGACCCAGTACTTC
CDR3: CASSSRLAGEETQYF

D: TRBD1
size: many
J: TRBJ1-1
V: TRBV6-1
DNA: TGTGCCAGCAGTGAAGTCAGGGGGGAAAAAGCTTTCTTT
CDR3: CASSEVRGEKAFF

D: TRBD2
size: many
J: TRBJ2-5
V: TRBV3-1
DNA: TGTGCCAGCAGCCAAGAGGCTAGCGGGAGATTCCAAGAGACCCAGTACTTC
CDR3: CASSQEASGRFQETQYF

D: .
size: .
J: TRBJ1-1
V: TRBV18
DNA: TGTGCCAGCTCACCACAACAGGGTACGAACACTGAAGCTTTCTTT
CDR3: CASSPQQGTNTEAFF

D: .
size: many
J: TRBJ1-1
V: TRBV7-8
DNA: TGTGCCAGCAGCTTAGCGGAAATGAACACTGAAGCTTTCTTT
CDR3: CASSLAEMNTEAFF

D: .
size: many
J: TRBJ2-2
V: TRBV10-3
DNA: TGTGCCATCCGGTCGGGCTGGGTTTCAACCGGGGAGCTGTTTTTT
CDR3: CAIRSGWVSTGELFF

D: .
size: many
J: TRBJ2-2
V: TRBV15
DNA: TGTGCCACCAGCAGAGTGCCCGGGGAGCTGTTTTTT
CDR3: CATSRVPGELFF

D: .
size: many
J: TRBJ2-1
V: TRBV27
DNA: TGTGCCAGCAGACCAACCCCTTACTCCTACAATGAGCAGTTCTTC
CDR3: CASRPTPYSYNEQFF